These 7 T cell receptor beta chains were sequenced from one sample in a study of beta chain features in type 1 diabetes. General study findings and limits: When Type 1 diabetes patients were examined, their TCRB CDR3s proved moderately but significantly shorter in all four CD4+ subsets.

For these receptors, no antigen is known. Expressed TCRB transcripts were sequenced, since all the RNA that had been isolated was reverse transcribed. Produced via immunoSEQ multiplex PCR; TCRdb's table is partial and in-frame only. The repertoire has 250,000 to 300,000 clones, 24% of them found once; the top ten carry around 0.013%. Specimen: naive CD4+ T cells from blood. Source of these receptors: a woman aged 25 to 39 with type 1 diabetes.

V and J are TRBV13 and TRBJ2-1, with 8 bases fitting TRBD2. There are 15 residues in the CDR3. CDR1 and CDR2 (germline): PRHDT, FYEKMQ (reference sequence). Germline trimming cut 1 base from V and 1 base from J; bases unmatched to any gene: 0. CDR3 in amino acids: CASSLAGGSYNEQFF. CDR3 nucleotides: TGTGCCAGCAGCTTAGCGGGAGGGTCCTACAATGAGCAGTTCTTC.

This clone was counted a few times. This chain uses TRBV25-1 with TRBJ2-7; D call uncertain. This CDR3 has 12 residues. V dropped 5 bases and J dropped 0 bases, with 5 bases sitting between them. Germline loops: CDR1 MGHDK, CDR2 SYGVNS. CDR3 in DNA: TGTGCCAGCAGTCCCTACTCCTACGAGCAGTACTTC. It translates to CASSPYSYEQYF.

In its sample, this clone was seen a few times. This chain links TRBV30 with TRBJ2-5; D is unclear. The V and J ends lost 4 bases and 4 bases respectively, with 7 bases between them. CDR3 length: 11 residues. Germline V lookup: CDR1 GTSNPN, CDR2 SVGIG (reference sequence). The CDR3 nucleotides read TGTGCCTGGATGAGTGGAGAGACCCAGTACTTC. It yields the protein CAWMSGETQYF.

The V gene is TRBV7-8, the J gene TRBJ2-3; 9 bases align to TRBD2. CDR1 is SGHVS and CDR2 is FQNEAQ in the germline V gene. V shed 7 bases and J 2 bases; nucleotides not matched to a gene: 7. The CDR3 is made up of 15 amino acids. The chain's CDR3 is CASTTLAGPTDTQYF. The DNA of the CDR3 is TGTGCCAGCACAACGCTAGCGGGACCCACAGATACGCAGTATTTT.

The chain carries TRBV30 and TRBJ1-2, with 7 bases matching TRBD1. Germline CDR1 reads GTSNPN; CDR2 reads SVGIG (reference sequence). J was trimmed by 5 bases and V by 1 base; bases with no gene match: 16. The CDR3 runs to 17 residues. The CDR3 sequence: CAWSALEGASRIYGYTF. The CDR3 DNA is TGTGCCTGGAGTGCCCTCGAGGGGGCCTCGAGGATTTATGGCTACACCTTC. Together with reference TRBV30 and TRBJ1-2, the CDR3 gives the full variable domain: SQTIHQWPATLVQPVGSPLSLECTVEGTSNPNLYWYRQAAGRGLQLLFYSVGIGQISSEVPQNLSASRPQDRQFILSSKKLLLSDSGFYLCAWSALEGASRIYGYTFGSGTRLTVV.

The V call is TRBV18, the J call TRBJ1-2; TRBD1 might be the D (5 bases). The germline V gene encodes CDR1 KGHSH and CDR2 LQKENI. The CDR3 extends over 13 amino acids. V was pared by 5 bases and J by 6 bases, with 13 bases between. The CDR3 loop is CASSFQGSDGYTF. CDR3 sequence (DNA): TGTGCCAGCTCATTCCAGGGAAGCGATGGCTACACCTTC.

This clone was seen a few times. The chain combines TRBV7-9 with TRBJ2-6; perhaps TRBD2 as D (6 bases). CDR3 length equals 18 residues. Trimming stripped 5 bases from V and 0 bases from J, with 17 bases between. Germline CDR1 is SEHNR and CDR2 is FQNEAQ (reference sequence). CDR3 nucleotide sequence: TGTGCCAGCAGCCTCCTAGGAGGGATTCGCTCTGGGGCCAACGTCCTGACTTTC. Its protein product is CASSLLGGIRSGANVLTF.